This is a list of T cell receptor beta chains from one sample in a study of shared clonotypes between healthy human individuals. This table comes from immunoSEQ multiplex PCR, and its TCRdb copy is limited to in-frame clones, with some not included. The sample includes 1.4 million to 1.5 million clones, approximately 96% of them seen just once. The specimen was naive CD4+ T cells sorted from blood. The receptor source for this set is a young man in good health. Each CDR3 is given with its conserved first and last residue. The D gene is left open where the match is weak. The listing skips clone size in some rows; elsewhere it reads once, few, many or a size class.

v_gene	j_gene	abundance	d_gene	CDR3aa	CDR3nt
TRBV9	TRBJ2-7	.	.	CASSVSTGEQYF	TGTGCCAGCAGCGTTTCCACGGGCGAGCAGTACTTC
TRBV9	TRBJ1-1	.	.	CASSVASSTEAFF	TGTGCCAGCAGCGTAGCAAGTTCGACTGAAGCTTTCTTT
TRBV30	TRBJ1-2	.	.	CAWRRAYGYTF	TGTGCCTGGAGACGGGCCTATGGCTACACCTTC
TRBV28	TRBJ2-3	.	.	CASSSQGFLGTDTQYF	TGTGCCAGCAGTTCACAGGGTTTTTTGGGCACAGATACGCAGTATTTT
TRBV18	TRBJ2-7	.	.	CASSPLSGDYEQYF	TGTGCCAGCTCACCACTTTCGGGGGACTACGAGCAGTACTTC
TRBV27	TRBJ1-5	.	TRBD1	CASTLTGGFGQPQHF	TGTGCCAGCACCCTGACAGGGGGGTTCGGTCAGCCCCAGCATTTT
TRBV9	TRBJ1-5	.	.	CASSVDGGLNQPQHF	TGTGCCAGCAGCGTAGATGGAGGGCTAAATCAGCCCCAGCATTTT
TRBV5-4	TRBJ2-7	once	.	CASSFGSTYEQYF	TGTGCCAGCAGCTTTGGTAGCACCTACGAGCAGTACTTC
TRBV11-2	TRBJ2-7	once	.	CASSLEMGVGVEQYF	TGTGCCAGCAGCTTAGAAATGGGCGTCGGAGTGGAGCAGTACTTC
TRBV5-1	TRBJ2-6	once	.	CASSLDRLGGANVLTF	TGCGCCAGCAGCTTGGACAGGCTGGGAGGGGCCAACGTCCTGACTTTC
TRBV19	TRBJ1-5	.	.	CASSIGRNQPQHF	TGTGCCAGTAGTATTGGACGCAATCAGCCCCAGCATTTT
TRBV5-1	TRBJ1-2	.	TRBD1	CASSLGQDNYGYTF	TGCGCCAGCAGCTTAGGACAGGATAACTATGGCTACACCTTC
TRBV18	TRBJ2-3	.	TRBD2	CASSPIAASGKADTQYF	TGTGCCAGCTCACCAATAGCCGCTAGCGGGAAGGCAGATACGCAGTATTTT
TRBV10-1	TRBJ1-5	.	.	CAMKQGSSFLSNQPQHF	TGCGCCATGAAACAGGGCTCGAGTTTTCTGAGCAATCAGCCCCAGCATTTT
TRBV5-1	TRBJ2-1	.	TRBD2	CASSLGGLAGGFADEQFF	TGCGCCAGCAGCTTAGGGGGACTAGCGGGAGGGTTCGCGGATGAGCAGTTCTTC
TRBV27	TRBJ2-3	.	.	CASRNSQGRTQYF	TGTGCCAGCAGAAACTCCCAGGGGAGGACGCAGTATTTT
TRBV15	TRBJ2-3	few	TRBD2	CATSAQLAGGADTQYF	TGTGCCACCAGCGCACAACTAGCGGGAGGCGCAGATACGCAGTATTTT
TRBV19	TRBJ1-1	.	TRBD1	CASSIAGQPMGEAFF	TGTGCCAGTAGTATCGCGGGACAGCCTATGGGTGAAGCTTTCTTT
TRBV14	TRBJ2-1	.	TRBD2	CASSQDGLASNEQFF	TGTGCCAGCAGCCAAGACGGACTAGCGAGTAATGAGCAGTTCTTC
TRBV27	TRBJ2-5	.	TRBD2	CASSLSGGIRETQYF	TGTGCCAGCAGTTTATCGGGGGGGATAAGGGAGACCCAGTACTTC
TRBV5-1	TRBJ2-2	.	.	CASSLPSGGANTGELFF	TGCGCCAGCAGCTTGCCCAGCGGAGGCGCGAACACCGGGGAGCTGTTTTTT
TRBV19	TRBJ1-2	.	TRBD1	CASSILLRWQGDVSNYGYTF	TGTGCCAGTAGTATACTTCTGCGGTGGCAGGGGGATGTCTCTAACTATGGCTACACCTTC
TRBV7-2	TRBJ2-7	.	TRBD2	CASRHRSGGGYEQYF	TGTGCCAGCAGACATCGTAGTGGGGGGGGCTACGAGCAGTACTTC
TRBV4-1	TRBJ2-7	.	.	CASSQDRDEQYF	TGCGCCAGCAGCCAAGACCGGGACGAGCAGTACTTC
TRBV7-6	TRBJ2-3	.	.	CASSLNTGLGWTDTQYF	TGTGCCAGCAGCCTCAATACTGGTCTAGGCTGGACAGATACGCAGTATTTT
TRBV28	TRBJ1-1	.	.	CASSLVSGLLNTEAFF	TGTGCCAGCAGTTTGGTCTCAGGCCTATTGAACACTGAAGCTTTCTTT
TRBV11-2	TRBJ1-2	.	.	CASSSQQFWANYGYTF	TGTGCCAGCAGCTCTCAACAGTTTTGGGCTAACTATGGCTACACCTTC
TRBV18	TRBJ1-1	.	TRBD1	CASSRTGPSTEAFF	TGTGCCAGCTCTAGGACAGGGCCTAGCACTGAAGCTTTCTTT
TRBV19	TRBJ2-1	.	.	CASAPGLIYNEQFF	TGTGCCAGCGCCCCGGGCTTGATCTACAATGAGCAGTTCTTC
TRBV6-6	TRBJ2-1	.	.	CASSHPAHNEQFF	TGTGCCAGCAGTCACCCGGCCCACAATGAGCAGTTCTTC
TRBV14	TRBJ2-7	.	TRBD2	CASSVSGSYYEQYF	TGTGCCAGCAGCGTGAGCGGGAGTTACTACGAGCAGTACTTC
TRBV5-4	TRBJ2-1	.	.	CASVRSGPTYNEQFF	TGTGCCAGCGTCCGTAGCGGCCCCACCTACAATGAGCAGTTCTTC
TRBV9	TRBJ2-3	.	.	CASSPERLLAQFADTQYF	TGTGCCAGCAGCCCCGAGCGTCTACTAGCCCAGTTCGCAGATACGCAGTATTTT
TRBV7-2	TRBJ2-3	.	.	CASSPGPPGIGQYF	TGTGCCAGCAGCCCTGGACCCCCGGGGATCGGGCAGTATTTT
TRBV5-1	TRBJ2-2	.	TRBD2	CASTRVAGGPSGELFF	TGCGCCAGCACCCGCGTAGCGGGAGGGCCCTCCGGGGAGCTGTTTTTT
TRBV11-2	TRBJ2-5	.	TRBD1	CASSFGRDSDQETQYF	TGTGCCAGCAGCTTTGGCCGGGACAGCGACCAAGAGACCCAGTACTTC
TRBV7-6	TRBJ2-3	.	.	CASSQMTGSTDTQYF	TGTGCCAGCAGTCAGATGACAGGTTCCACAGATACGCAGTATTTT
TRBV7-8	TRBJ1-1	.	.	CASSLGMNTEAFF	TGTGCCAGCAGCTTAGGGATGAACACTGAAGCTTTCTTT
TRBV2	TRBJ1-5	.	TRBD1	CASSVQGLGGNQPQHF	TGTGCCAGCAGTGTACAGGGGCTCGGGGGCAATCAGCCCCAGCATTTT
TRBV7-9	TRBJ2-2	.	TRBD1	CASSAGTGSIGELFF	TGTGCCAGCAGCGCCGGGACAGGGAGTATCGGGGAGCTGTTTTTT
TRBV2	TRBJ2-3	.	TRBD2	CASREREGTDTQYF	TGTGCCAGCAGAGAGCGGGAGGGCACAGATACGCAGTATTTT
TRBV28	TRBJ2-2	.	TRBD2	CASSFPRAGGPTGELFF	TGTGCCAGCAGTTTCCCTCGAGCGGGAGGGCCCACCGGGGAGCTGTTTTTT
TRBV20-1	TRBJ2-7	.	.	CSARQDYEQYF	TGCAGTGCTAGACAGGATTACGAGCAGTACTTC
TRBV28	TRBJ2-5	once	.	CASSFGGRETQYF	TGTGCCAGCAGTTTTGGGGGGCGAGAGACCCAGTACTTC
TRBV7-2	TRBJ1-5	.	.	CASSTEGGQPQHF	TGTGCCAGCAGCACAGAGGGCGGTCAGCCCCAGCATTTT
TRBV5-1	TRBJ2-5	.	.	CASTGLRTETQYF	TGCGCCAGCACCGGGCTTCGGACGGAGACCCAGTACTTC
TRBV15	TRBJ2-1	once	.	CATTNLAGTYNEQFF	TGTGCCACCACTAATCTAGCCGGGACCTACAATGAGCAGTTCTTC
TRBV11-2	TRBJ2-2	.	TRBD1	CASSYGRQGNTGELFF	TGTGCCAGCAGCTATGGAAGACAGGGGAACACCGGGGAGCTGTTTTTT
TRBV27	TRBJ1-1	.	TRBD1	CASSSGQGLGNTEAFF	TGTGCCAGCAGCTCGGGACAGGGCTTGGGGAACACTGAAGCTTTCTTT
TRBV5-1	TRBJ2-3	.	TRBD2	CASSLETSGRDRADTQYF	TGCGCCAGCAGCTTGGAAACTAGCGGGAGAGATAGGGCAGATACGCAGTATTTT
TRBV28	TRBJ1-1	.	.	CASSSRGWNTEAFF	TGTGCCAGCAGTTCGAGGGGCTGGAACACTGAAGCTTTCTTT
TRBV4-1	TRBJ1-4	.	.	CASSLSLAPNEKLFF	TGCGCCAGCAGCCTTTCGCTCGCCCCGAATGAAAAACTGTTTTTT
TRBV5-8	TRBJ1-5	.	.	CASSLEGEGNQPQHF	TGTGCCAGCAGCTTGGAAGGGGAGGGCAATCAGCCCCAGCATTTT